Listed here is a single T cell receptor beta chain. Its specificity is unknown. TCRdb's copy holds only in-frame clones and misses some; the assay was immunoSEQ multiplex PCR. The sample has roughly 2.5 million clones, around 90% seen once. Trimming removed 2 bases from V and 0 bases from J, with 11 bases in between. This CDR3 has 16 residues. Germline values: CDR1 LGHNA, CDR2 YSLEER. The data were obtained in a study of shared clonotypes between healthy human individuals. Study-wide findings and caveats: Naive CD4 clonotype sharing across four donors was about 5%.

The source is a young man in good health. The V and J genes are TRBV4-3 and TRBJ1-3; D not certain. The sequencing input was naive CD4+ T cells sorted from blood. Noted subset: CD45RA+ positively selected. CDR3 nucleotides: TGCGCCAGCAGCCAATCCCCAGGTTTCTCTGGAAACACCATATATTTT. Its protein is CASSQSPGFSGNTIYF.